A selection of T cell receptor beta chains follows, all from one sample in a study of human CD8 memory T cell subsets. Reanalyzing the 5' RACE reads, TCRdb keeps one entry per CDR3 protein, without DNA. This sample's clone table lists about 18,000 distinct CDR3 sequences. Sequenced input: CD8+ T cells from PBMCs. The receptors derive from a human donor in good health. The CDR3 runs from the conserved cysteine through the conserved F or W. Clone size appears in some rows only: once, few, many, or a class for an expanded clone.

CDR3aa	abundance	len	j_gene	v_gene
CASSLVFSYNEQFF	.	14	TRBJ2-1	TRBV12-3/TRBV12-4
CASSTPRSSRIGDEQYF	.	17	TRBJ2-7	TRBV19
CASSLWGAVKETQYF	.	15	TRBJ2-5	TRBV6-2/TRBV6-3
CASSASSHLAKNIQYF	.	16	TRBJ2-4	TRBV5-5
CASSQDGVRTEAFF	medium-sized	14	TRBJ1-1	TRBV3-1
CASSYRKDSNQPQHF	.	15	TRBJ1-5	TRBV6-5
CSVELRLAASYEQYF	medium-sized	15	TRBJ2-7	TRBV29-1
CASTSQGSTGELFF	.	14	TRBJ2-2	TRBV10-2
CASSLGEGPADTQYF	.	15	TRBJ2-3	TRBV28
CASSLIQGIVGELFF	.	15	TRBJ2-2	TRBV27
CASSPYLGQTARGYTF	.	16	TRBJ1-2	TRBV7-9
CSAPPPGPSGQIAVGTLGQPQHF	.	23	TRBJ1-5	TRBV20-1
CASSFIQGMVTEAFF	.	15	TRBJ1-1	TRBV27
CASSQDSRGGTDTQYF	.	16	TRBJ2-3	TRBV4-3
CATSKEEVPGGNQPQHF	.	17	TRBJ1-5	TRBV15
CASRPTVAGELFF	.	13	TRBJ2-2	TRBV12-3/TRBV12-4
CASSIDGIIRGDMNTEAFF	.	19	TRBJ1-1	TRBV19
CASSVYRNTEAFF	.	13	TRBJ1-1	TRBV28
CSAARTSVSYEQYF	.	14	TRBJ2-7	TRBV20-1
CASSSPPNEKLFF	.	13	TRBJ1-4	TRBV11-2
CASSLAGPVREQYF	medium-sized	14	TRBJ2-7	TRBV7-8
CASSSGGLLNEQFF	.	14	TRBJ2-1	TRBV12-3/TRBV12-4
CAGRQRGDYEQYF	.	13	TRBJ2-7	TRBV28
CASRWGQGANEQFF	.	14	TRBJ2-1	TRBV7-9
CASSPSGSSYNEQFF	.	15	TRBJ2-1	TRBV19
CASSRDRENTGELFF	.	15	TRBJ2-2	TRBV7-2